This record concerns one T cell receptor beta chain sequence. This entry is derived from a study of blood T cell repertoires in COVID-19. The wider study: The origin of the acute and convalescent COVID-19 samples was the United States, Italy and Spain. From T cells, B-cell-depleted T cells, or PBMCs came the material, which was cDNA or gDNA.

V was shortened by 5 bases and J by 5 bases, with 13 bases between the two germline ends. Germline V gene data show CDR1 as SEHNR and CDR2 as FQNEAQ (reference sequence). The CDR3 extends over 13 amino acids. Original handling: The authors estimated nucleated cell counts from reference gene primer amplification. Assay used: immunoSEQ multiplex PCR; TCRdb lists only in-frame clones, some missing. V and J calls and clone size are those listed in that table; D and trimming were worked out from the DNA. The table has approximately 10,000 clones, 85% seen once. Sequenced: peripheral blood. The chain employs TRBV7-9 and TRBJ2-7; weak D call: TRBD1 (6 bases). The receptor was isolated from a human donor in a cohort sampled during active COVID-19. The CDR3 loop reads CASSPTTGNEQYF. The CDR3 nucleotides are TGTGCCAGCAGCCCCACAACAGGGAACGAGCAGTACTTC.